This TCR beta chain was recovered during a study of shared clonotypes between healthy human individuals. After removal of 0 bases from V and 0 bases from J, the junction contained 6 bases not matched to a gene. Germline V lookup: CDR1 SGDLS, CDR2 YYNGEE. CDR3 length: 16 residues. Clones were read by immunoSEQ multiplex PCR, and TCRdb kept only the in-frame ones, dropping some. The sample has about a million clones, 65% to 80% seen once; the top ten hold 1.4%. The source material was memory CD4+ T cells sorted from blood. Documented subset: CD45RA-negative fraction. The receptor was derived from a man younger than 30 in good health. The V gene is TRBV9, the J gene TRBJ2-7; TRBD1 matches 7 bases. CDR3 sequence: CASSVGADRSSYEQYF. CDR3 in DNA: TGTGCCAGCAGCGTAGGTGCGGACAGGAGCTCCTACGAGCAGTACTTC.